The clone carrying this TCR beta chain was seen just once. As originally analysed: Reference gene primer amplification gave nucleated cell count estimates. Libraries were prepared by immunoSEQ multiplex PCR; TCRdb keeps only in-frame clonotypes and omits some of them. The V and J calls and clone size come from that table; D and trimming were worked out from the DNA. The table lists roughly 400,000 clones, roughly 89% of them singletons. There are 17 residues in the CDR3. V shed 2 bases and J shed 6 bases, with 21 bases lying between them. CDR1 is SGHTS, CDR2 YDEGEE, per germline. Each participant's cohort was designated according to participant-reported clinical history. Recovered participants had two consecutive negative NP/OP PCR tests, healthcare professional clearance, or symptom resolution. The sample comes from a study of blood T cell repertoires in COVID-19. Study-level background: Material from acute and convalescent COVID-19 was sourced from the United States, Italy and Spain.

Sequenced: PBMCs or T cells enriched from blood (not recorded which). V is TRBV5-8 and J is TRBJ1-5; D possibly corresponds to TRBD1 (5 bases). This receptor was obtained from a woman younger than 45 who had recovered from COVID-19. CDR3 region: CASSFRRGGLGGQPQHF. DNA for the CDR3: TGTGCCAGCAGCTTTCGAAGGGGAGGGCTCGGGGGTCAGCCCCAGCATTTT.